These 5 T cell receptor beta chains were sequenced from one sample in a study of T cell responses to AZD1222 COVID-19 vaccine. The method was immunoSEQ multiplex PCR; TCRdb's version includes in-frame clones alone and lacks a portion of them. The sample shows approximately 140,000 clones, 75% to 95% of them seen only once. The source material was peripheral blood, sampled on day 0 of MenACWY control vaccination. These receptors all come from an adult in good health.

This sequence joins TRBV5-1 and TRBJ2-1; 13 bases fit TRBD2. Germline V CDR1 and CDR2: SGHRS, YFSETQ. The CDR3 consists of 19 residues. J was trimmed by 0 bases and V by 4 bases; bases with no gene match: 10. The DNA for the CDR3 is TGCGCCAGCAGCGCGGGACTAGCGGGACCCCGTCTCTCCTACAATGAGCAGTTCTTC. It codes for CASSAGLAGPRLSYNEQFF.

The chain has TRBV13 and TRBJ2-7; D not certain. This CDR3 has 12 residues. Per the germline V gene, CDR1 is PRHDT and CDR2 is FYEKMQ (reference sequence). Deletions cut 1 base from V and 3 bases from J, with 4 bases between. The CDR3 coding sequence is TGTGCCAGCAGCTTAGTCCACTACGAGCAGTACTTC. It is translated as CASSLVHYEQYF.

This chain connects TRBV4-1 to TRBJ1-2; no firm D call. Trimming cost V 4 bases and J 2 bases, with 11 bases left between them. The CDR3 contains 14 residues. CDR1 is MGHRA and CDR2 is YSYEKL in the germline V gene. The CDR3 spells CASSPGPLNYGYTF. The CDR3 DNA follows: TGCGCCAGCAGCCCCGGACCTCTCAACTATGGCTACACCTTC.

The chain couples TRBV19 to TRBJ1-5, with D possibly TRBD1 on 5 matching bases. CDR3 length: 21 amino acids. Trimming left V 0 bases short and J 3 bases short, with 27 bases between. Germline V CDR1 and CDR2: LNHDA, SQIVND (reference sequence). CDR3 coding DNA: TGTGCCAGTAGTATAGACGCCCCTCAATGGGAGGGGCTCACCCACAATCAGCCCCAGCATTTT. This encodes CASSIDAPQWEGLTHNQPQHF.

Here the CDR3 reads CASSLAGKIDEQYF. In nucleotides, the CDR3 is TGCGCCAGCAGCTTGGCAGGCAAGATAGACGAGCAGTACTTC. The chain has TRBV5-1 and TRBJ2-7; D gene uncertain. V lost 0 bases, J lost 5 bases, and 12 bases lay in between. CDR1 is SGHRS and CDR2 is YFSETQ in the germline V gene. This CDR3 has 14 residues.